This T cell receptor beta chain was sequenced during a study of T-cell reconstitution after alpha-beta-depleted transplantation in children. Unique molecular identifiers tagged the TCRbeta library. TCRdb called the PCR reads again in MiXCR, with one record for every CDR3 protein. This table holds 350,000 to 450,000 distinct CDR3 sequences, about 20% found once. V was clipped by 4 bases and J by 2 bases, with 10 bases between them. This CDR3 has 14 residues. Germline V lookup: CDR1 SGHVS, CDR2 FNYEAQ. The gene calls are TRBV7-6 and TRBJ2-3; D remains unclear. The TCR comes from a human donor who donated a stem cell graft to a child with acute myeloid leukemia. Sequenced material: PBMCs from the stem cell graft donor, taken from the stem cell graft. CDR3 sequence: CASSSRVTTDTQYF. CDR3 bases: TGTGCCAGCAGCTCCCGAGTCACCACAGATACGCAGTATTTT.